These 28 T cell receptor beta chains came from one sample sequenced in a study of identical twins. Each CDR3 protein gets one entry after TCRdb re-called the 5' RACE reads with MiXCR. The table includes 500,000 to 600,000 distinct CDR3 sequences, roughly 21% detected once. The same sample was also studied in work on T cells expressing NK-cell markers.

The sequenced sample was CD4+ T cells sorted from blood. The source is a woman between 18 and 29 years old in good health.

This clonotype has at least ten counts. V usage is TRBV5-1 and J usage is TRBJ2-3; the D is unclear. CDR1 and CDR2 from the germline V gene are SGHRS and YFSETQ. The V end was cut by 1 base, the J end by 2 bases, with 11 bases between. The CDR3 covers 15 residues. CDR3 bases: TGCGCCAGCAGCTTGCTTAACGTCGACACAGATACGCAGTATTTT. Its protein product is CASSLLNVDTDTQYF.

The chain has TRBV5-1 and TRBJ2-3; 8 nucleotides line up with TRBD2. The V segment lost 3 bases and the J segment 6 bases; nucleotides outside the gene matches: 12. The CDR3 is made up of 16 amino acids. In germline, CDR1 is SGHRS, CDR2 YFSETQ. CDR3 coding DNA: TGCGCCAGCAGCTCGAGACCGACTAGCGTCGGCGATACGCAGTATTTT. It is translated as CASSSRPTSVGDTQYF. The variable domain in full, with the rest retrieved from reference TRBV5-1 and TRBJ2-3, is KAGVTQTPRYLIKTRGQQVTLSCSPISGHRSVSWYQQTPGQGLQFLFEYFSETQRNKGNFPGRFSGRQFSNSRSEMNVSTLELGDSALYLCASSSRPTSVGDTQYFGPGTRLTVL.

This rearrangement joins TRBV20-1 to TRBJ2-3; tentative D call: TRBD2 (7 bases). The CDR3 is 13 amino acids. Germline V gene data show CDR1 as DFQATT and CDR2 as SNEGSKA (reference sequence). The ends were cut back, 4 bases at V and 4 bases at J, with 12 bases in the middle. CDR3 sequence (DNA): TGCAGTGCTAATAGGGGGGGAGCAGATACGCAGTATTTT. This codes for CSANRGGADTQYF.

The rearrangement links TRBV20-1 to TRBJ2-1; 14 bases fit TRBD2. The CDR3 has 15 residues. CDR1 and CDR2 from the germline V gene are DFQATT and SNEGSKA (reference sequence). V lost 4 bases and J lost 5; bases outside the gene matches: 4. The CDR3 DNA is TGCAGTGCTAAACGGACTAGCGGGAGGAACAATGAGCAGTTCTTC. Translating it yields CSAKRTSGRNNEQFF.

The chain combines TRBV3-1 with TRBJ1-1; D uncertain. The germline V gene encodes CDR1 LGHDT and CDR2 YNNKEL (reference sequence). The germline V and J ends were trimmed by 5 bases and 1 base, with 14 bases remaining between them. This CDR3 comprises 15 residues. CDR3 sequence: CASSLRTGTNTEAFF. CDR3 nucleotide sequence: TGTGCCAGCAGCTTGAGGACGGGAACGAACACTGAAGCTTTCTTT.

This clonotype was observed at least ten times. The chain couples TRBV6-6 to TRBJ1-2; D unresolved. Germline V gives CDR1 MNHNY, CDR2 SVGAGI (reference sequence). The CDR3 is 12 residues long. The V end was cut by 2 bases, the J end by 2 bases, with 3 bases between. Here the CDR3 reads CASSYGNYGYTF. CDR3 DNA sequence: TGTGCCAGCAGTTACGGGAACTATGGCTACACCTTC.

There are a few counts of this clonotype. The rearrangement links TRBV10-2 to TRBJ1-2; a possible D gene is TRBD1 (5 bases). The germline V and J ends were trimmed by 8 bases and 8 bases, with 15 bases remaining between them. Per the germline V gene, CDR1 is WSHSY and CDR2 is SAAADI. The CDR3 runs to 12 residues. The CDR3, as DNA: TGCGCCAGCTGGGGCGGGCAAGGGGGCTACACCTTC. Amino acids: CASWGGQGGYTF.

The chain is built from TRBV5-1 and TRBJ2-3, with 10 nucleotides matching TRBD1. The CDR3 totals 18 residues. The V and J ends lost 4 bases and 4 bases, in that order; junction bases with no gene match: 15. Germline V gene sequence: CDR1 SGHRS, CDR2 YFSETQ. The CDR3: CASSPGQGVHLLSDTQYF. The DNA of the CDR3 is TGCGCCAGCAGCCCCGGACAGGGGGTTCACTTGCTCTCAGATACGCAGTATTTT.

This clonotype was counted only a few times. V gene TRBV20-1 combines with J gene TRBJ1-5; D not certain. The CDR3 has 13 amino acids. Germline CDR1 DFQATT, CDR2 SNEGSKA (reference sequence). With 3 bases removed from V and 6 bases from J, the gap between germline ends came to 12 bases. The CDR3 here is CSASRRAGQPQHF. In nucleotides, the CDR3 is TGCAGTGCTAGTCGGAGGGCCGGTCAGCCCCAGCATTTT.

This clonotype showed up just a few times. The chain is built from TRBV18 and TRBJ1-4; D is undetermined. CDR1 is KGHSH, CDR2 LQKENI, per germline. V was trimmed by 3 bases and J by 6 bases, leaving 5 bases between them. The CDR3 spans 12 residues. As DNA, the CDR3 is TGTGCCAGCTCACCGGACGATGAAAAACTGTTTTTT. Translation gives CASSPDDEKLFF.

This clonotype showed up many times. The genes are TRBV5-6 and TRBJ1-5; no clear D gene. The V gene's germline CDR1 is SGHDT and CDR2 YYEEEE. The V end was cut by 0 bases, the J end by 7 bases, with 8 bases between. The CDR3 contains 13 residues. CDR3 loop: CASSLGQQQPQHF. The DNA of the CDR3 is TGTGCCAGCAGCTTGGGCCAACAACAGCCCCAGCATTTT.

This chain connects TRBV24-1 to TRBJ2-1, with D unresolved. Germline V lookup: CDR1 KGHDR, CDR2 SFDVKD. This CDR3 spans 12 amino acids. V shed 0 bases and J shed 9 bases, with 5 bases lying between them. The CDR3 here is CATSDLVGEQFF. Here the CDR3 DNA reads TGTGCCACCAGTGATTTGGTCGGTGAGCAGTTCTTC.

This clonotype was recorded a few times. This chain joins TRBV12-3 or TRBV12-4 and TRBJ1-5; TRBD1 matches at 7 bases. After removal of 5 bases from V and 1 base from J, the junction contained 11 bases not matched to a gene. This CDR3 spans 17 amino acids. The CDR3 DNA sequence: TGTGCCAGCAGTCTCCTGACAGGGAGGAGAAGCAATCAGCCCCAGCATTTT. Protein sequence: CASSLLTGRRSNQPQHF.

This clonotype has only a few counts. CDR3 sequence: CASRENSVLGEQYF. The CDR3 region has the DNA TGCGCCAGCAGAGAGAATAGCGTCCTGGGCGAGCAGTACTTC. The rearrangement uses TRBV5-1 and TRBJ2-7; D perhaps matches TRBD2 (5 bases). Germline V gives CDR1 SGHRS, CDR2 YFSETQ. The CDR3 loop spans 14 amino acids. With 5 bases removed from V and 6 bases from J, the gap between germline ends came to 18 bases.

This chain uses TRBV27 with TRBJ2-1; D remains ambiguous. The CDR3 totals 13 residues. Germline loops: CDR1 MNHEY, CDR2 SMNVEV (reference sequence). Trimming took 4 bases from V and 6 from J, leaving 10 bases between them. The chain's CDR3 is CASSSGMGNEQFF. The CDR3 nucleotides read TGTGCCAGCAGTTCTGGAATGGGCAATGAGCAGTTCTTC.

The chain links TRBV4-3 to TRBJ2-3, with a weak D call TRBD1 (6 bases). The CDR3 totals 19 residues. CDR1 LGHNA and CDR2 YSLEER come from the germline V gene. V gave up 4 bases and J gave up 4 bases, with 27 bases separating them. This CDR3 is CASSLNKGVRGVSSDTQYF. CDR3 in DNA: TGCGCCAGCAGCCTAAACAAGGGGGTCAGAGGGGTGTCTTCAGATACGCAGTATTTT.

This clonotype was found a few times. The rearrangement joins TRBV9 to TRBJ2-5, with no clear D. V was trimmed by 2 bases and J by 0 bases, leaving 2 bases between them. The CDR3 runs 12 residues. CDR1 is SGDLS, CDR2 YYNGEE, per germline. This CDR3 is CASSVDQETQYF. CDR3 sequence (DNA): TGTGCCAGCAGCGTGGACCAAGAGACCCAGTACTTC. The variable domain in full, completed from reference TRBV9 and TRBJ2-5, reads DSGVTQTPKHLITATGQRVTLRCSPRSGDLSVYWYQQSLDQGLQFLIQYYNGEERAKGNILERFSAQQFPDLHSELNLSSLELGDSALYFCASSVDQETQYFGPGTRLLVL.

This clonotype has a handful of counts. This chain connects TRBV6-1 to TRBJ1-2; 9 bases agree with TRBD1. Germline V gives CDR1 MNHNS, CDR2 SASEGT. V lost 7 bases, J lost 5 bases, and 8 bases stayed unmatched. The CDR3 totals 14 residues. CDR3 residues: CASILDRGEYGYTF. The DNA of the CDR3 is TGTGCCAGCATTCTGGACAGGGGCGAATATGGCTACACCTTC.

This clonotype was detected a few times. The V gene is TRBV5-1, the J gene TRBJ1-4; D might be TRBD1 (5 bases). V was cut by 4 bases and J by 5 bases, with 12 bases left in between. The CDR3 totals 14 residues. Looked up from germline, CDR1 is SGHRS and CDR2 is YFSETQ. CDR3 residues: CASSIGQGNEKLFF. The CDR3 DNA is TGCGCCAGCAGCATCGGACAAGGAAATGAAAAACTGTTTTTT.

This clonotype was detected many times. This rearrangement joins TRBV10-3 to TRBJ2-3, with 11 positions matching TRBD2. With V trimmed by 2 bases and J by 5 bases, 6 bases remained unmatched. The CDR3 has 16 residues. Germline CDR1 is ENHRY and CDR2 is SYGVKD. The CDR3 is CAISETVAGGRDTQYF. As DNA, the CDR3 is TGTGCCATCAGTGAGACTGTAGCGGGGGGGAGAGATACGCAGTATTTT.

The chain has TRBV12-3 or TRBV12-4 and TRBJ1-2; the match to TRBD1 covers 7 bases. This CDR3 is 14 amino acids long. The J segment lost 3 bases and the V segment lost 4 bases, leaving 5 bases of the junction unmatched. CDR3 in DNA: TGTGCCAGCAGTTCGGGTACAGGGGACTATGGCTACACCTTC. As protein: CASSSGTGDYGYTF.

This clonotype was seen only a few times. V usage is TRBV7-2 and J usage is TRBJ2-2; maybe TRBD2 (5 bases). Germline assignment: CDR1 SGHTA and CDR2 FQGNSA. The CDR3 runs 17 residues. The ends were cut back, 5 bases at V and 7 bases at J, with 23 bases in the middle. CDR3 nucleotides: TGTGCCAGCAGCCCCTACAACGGACTCGTTGGTGGCGGGGAGCTGTTTTTT. It yields the protein CASSPYNGLVGGGELFF.

This clonotype occurred a few times. The chain combines TRBV27 with TRBJ2-3, with D perhaps TRBD1 (5 bases). Deletions cut 6 bases from V and 3 bases from J, with 16 bases between. The CDR3 is 15 residues long. The germline V gene encodes CDR1 MNHEY and CDR2 SMNVEV (reference sequence). CDR3 sequence (DNA): TGTGCCAGCAGCCTGGCCAGGAAGGGGACAGATACGCAGTATTTT. This translates into CASSLARKGTDTQYF.

The chain has TRBV20-1 and TRBJ1-4; D may be TRBD1 (6 bases). Germline assignment: CDR1 DFQATT and CDR2 SNEGSKA (reference sequence). V shed 6 bases and J shed 5 bases, with 13 bases lying between them. The CDR3 is 13 residues long. CDR3 loop: CSAGRTANEKLFF. The CDR3 region has the DNA TGCAGTGCCGGACGGACAGCCAATGAAAAACTGTTTTTT.

This clonotype has more than one count but fewer than ten. The rearrangement uses TRBV9 and TRBJ2-2; D is ambiguous. Trimming took off 4 bases at V and 0 bases at J, with 13 bases between the two ends. CDR3 length: 16 amino acids. Germline V gives CDR1 SGDLS, CDR2 YYNGEE. CDR3 protein: CASSLRAGPNTGELFF. The CDR3 nucleotides read TGTGCCAGCAGCCTCCGGGCTGGACCGAACACCGGGGAGCTGTTTTTT.

This clonotype has only a few counts. The chain couples TRBV6-2 or TRBV6-3 to TRBJ2-1; D may be TRBD1 (5 bases). The ends were cut back, 1 base at V and 0 bases at J, with 10 bases in the middle. This CDR3 contains 16 residues. Looked up from germline, CDR1 is MNHEY and CDR2 is SVGEGT. The DNA of the CDR3 is TGTGCCAGCAGTTACTGGGGCGGTACCTCCTACAATGAGCAGTTCTTC. Its protein product is CASSYWGGTSYNEQFF.

The V gene is TRBV10-3, the J gene TRBJ2-5; D is perhaps TRBD1 or TRBD2 (7 bases each). The CDR3 sequence is 18 residues long. V was cut by 10 bases and J by 2 bases, with 29 bases left in between. Germline-derived CDR1 and CDR2 are ENHRY and SYGVKD. CDR3 region: CATTPRGGRGVRQETQYF. Written as DNA, the CDR3 is TGTGCCACCACACCCAGGGGGGGGCGTGGGGTGCGTCAAGAGACCCAGTACTTC.

V and J are TRBV12-3 or TRBV12-4 and TRBJ1-1; TRBD1 is a possible D gene (5 bases). V was shortened by 1 base and J by 5 bases, with 14 bases between the two germline ends. The CDR3 length is 15 residues. The DNA for the CDR3 is TGTGCCAGCAGTTTAGGAGGGGCAGGGTCGACTGAAGCTTTCTTT. Translating it yields CASSLGGAGSTEAFF.